This T cell receptor beta chain was sequenced in a study of shared clonotypes between healthy human individuals. Study results and caveats: The sampled material consisted only of blood, and tissue repertoires are likely to differ. Non-shared clonotypes had lower generation probabilities than clonotypes shared by all four sorted-subset donors.

For each subset, genomic DNA was distributed in equal portions over several immunoSEQ plates. The data were produced by immunoSEQ multiplex PCR, yet TCRdb's version contains in-frame clones alone and is incomplete. The table includes some 2.4 million clones, 80% to 95% detected once. The CDR3 is made up of 12 amino acids. Trimming took 0 bases from V and 6 from J, leaving 6 bases between them. The germline CDR1 and CDR2 sequences are GTSNPN and SVGIG (reference sequence). The donor cohort consisted entirely of Caucasian adults residing in Nashville, Tennessee. Note on this clone: Its antigen is currently unknown.

The rearrangement links TRBV30 to TRBJ2-4; a weak D match, TRBD1 (6 bases). The receptor was derived from a man aged 18 to 30 in good health. Some clones in this sample may be carry-over from other donors' samples. The material sequenced was naive CD4+ T cells from PBMCs. Subset specified: CD45RA+ positively selected. The CDR3 sequence is CAWSVQGNIQYF. CDR3 bases: TGTGCCTGGAGTGTACAGGGAAACATTCAGTACTTC.